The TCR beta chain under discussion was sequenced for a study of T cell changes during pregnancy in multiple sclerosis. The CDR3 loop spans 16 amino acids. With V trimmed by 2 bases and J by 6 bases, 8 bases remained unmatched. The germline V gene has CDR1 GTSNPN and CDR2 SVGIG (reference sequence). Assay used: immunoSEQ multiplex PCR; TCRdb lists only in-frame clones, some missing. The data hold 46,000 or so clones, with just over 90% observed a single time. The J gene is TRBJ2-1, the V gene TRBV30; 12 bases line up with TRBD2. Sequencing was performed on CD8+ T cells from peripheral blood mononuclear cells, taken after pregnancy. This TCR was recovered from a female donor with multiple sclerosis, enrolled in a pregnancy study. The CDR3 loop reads CAWSTLAGGPSNEQFF. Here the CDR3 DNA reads TGTGCCTGGAGTACTCTAGCGGGAGGGCCCTCCAATGAGCAGTTCTTC.